The entry that follows covers one TCR beta chain sequence. The germline V gene has CDR1 GTSNPN and CDR2 SVGIG (reference sequence). Losses at the gene ends were 5 bases for V and 5 bases for J; bases not matched to a gene: 1. CDR3 size: 11 residues. Assay: immunoSEQ multiplex PCR; the TCRdb copy retains only in-frame clones and omits some. The table shows roughly 240,000 clones, with roughly 82% occurring only once. The entry originates in a study of blood T cell repertoires in COVID-19. The genes are TRBV30 and TRBJ2-3, with TRBD1 matching over 7 bases. The sequencing sample was made of PBMCs or T cells enriched from blood (not recorded which). The source of this sequence is a woman aged 50 to 65 who had recovered from COVID-19. CDR3 coding DNA: TGTGCCTGGGCAGGGGGAGATACGCAGTATTTT. This sequence encodes CAWAGGDTQYF. The full variable domain, rest sourced from reference TRBV30 and TRBJ2-3, is SQTIHQWPATLVQPVGSPLSLECTVEGTSNPNLYWYRQAAGRGLQLLFYSVGIGQISSEVPQNLSASRPQDRQFILSSKKLLLSDSGFYLCAWAGGDTQYFGPGTRLTVL.